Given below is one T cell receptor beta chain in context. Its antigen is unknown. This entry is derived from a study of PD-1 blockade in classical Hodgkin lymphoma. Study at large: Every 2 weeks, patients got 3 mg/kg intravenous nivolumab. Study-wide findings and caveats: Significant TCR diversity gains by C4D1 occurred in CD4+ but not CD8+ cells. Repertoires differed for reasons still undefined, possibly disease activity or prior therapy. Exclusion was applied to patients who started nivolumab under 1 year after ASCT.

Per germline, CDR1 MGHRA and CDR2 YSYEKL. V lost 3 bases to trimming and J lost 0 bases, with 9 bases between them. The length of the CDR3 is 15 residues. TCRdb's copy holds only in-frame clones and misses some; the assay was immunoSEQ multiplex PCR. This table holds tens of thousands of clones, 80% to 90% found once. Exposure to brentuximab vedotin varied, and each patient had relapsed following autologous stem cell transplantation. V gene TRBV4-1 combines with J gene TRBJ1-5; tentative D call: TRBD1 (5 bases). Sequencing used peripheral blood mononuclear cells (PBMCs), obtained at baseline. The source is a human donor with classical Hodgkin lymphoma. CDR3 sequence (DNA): TGCGCCAGCAGCCAGCTACAGGTTAGCAATCAGCCCCAGCATTTT. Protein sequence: CASSQLQVSNQPQHF.